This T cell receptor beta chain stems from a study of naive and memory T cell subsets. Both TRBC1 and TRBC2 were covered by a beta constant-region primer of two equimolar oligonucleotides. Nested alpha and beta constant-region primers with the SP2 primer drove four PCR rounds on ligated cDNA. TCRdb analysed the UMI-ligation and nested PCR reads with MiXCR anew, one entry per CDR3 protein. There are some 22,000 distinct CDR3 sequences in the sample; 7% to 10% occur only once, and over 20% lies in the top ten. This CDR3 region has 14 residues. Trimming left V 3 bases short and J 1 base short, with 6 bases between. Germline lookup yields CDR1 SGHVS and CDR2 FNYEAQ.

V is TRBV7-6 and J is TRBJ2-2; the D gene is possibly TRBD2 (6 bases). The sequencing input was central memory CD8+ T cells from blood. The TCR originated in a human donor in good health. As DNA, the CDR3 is TGTGCCAGCAGCTTTAGCGGGAACACCGGGGAGCTGTTTTTT. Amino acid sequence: CASSFSGNTGELFF.